The 27 T cell receptor beta chains reported below all come from one sample, sequenced in a study of T cells after yellow fever vaccination. Each CDR3 protein gets one entry after TCRdb re-called the 5' RACE reads with MiXCR. The sample shows tens of thousands of distinct CDR3 sequences, 4% to 6% of them seen only once. This specimen consisted of PBMCs, either bulk or a sorted T-cell subset (CD4+, CD8+, memory, or dextramer-sorted; not recorded which), obtained more than 35 days after the first yellow fever vaccination. These receptors came from a man between 18 and 29 years old who received the YFV17D yellow fever vaccine.

Many counts were recorded for this clonotype. CDR3 in amino acids: CASPKMPLDLYSNQPQHF. CDR3 bases: TGTGCCAGCCCCAAGATGCCCCTGGACCTTTATAGCAATCAGCCCCAGCATTTT. The J gene is TRBJ1-5, the V gene TRBV6-2 or TRBV6-3; D remains unclear. The CDR3 is 18 residues long. Germline CDR1 reads MNHEY; CDR2 reads SVGEGT. V gave up 8 bases and J gave up 0 bases, with 23 bases separating them.

This clonotype was seen at least ten times. The chain links TRBV6-5 to TRBJ2-5; 8 nucleotides match TRBD2. The CDR3 loop spans 15 amino acids. Germline lookup yields CDR1 MNHEY and CDR2 SVGAGI. V lost 1 base and J lost 4; bases outside the gene matches: 5. In DNA, the CDR3 is TGTGCCAGCAGTTACTACCGGGGGGGGCTAGAGACCCAGTACTTC. Translating gives CASSYYRGGLETQYF.

This clonotype was counted many times. The chain recombines TRBV21-1 with TRBJ2-5; the table calls TRBD1, which could not be checked here. TRBV21-1 is listed as a pseudogene. The CDR3 has 18 amino acids. CDR3: CASSKEYRGQGSQETQYF. Here the CDR3 DNA reads TGTGCCAGCAGCAAAGAGTATAGAGGACAGGGATCCCAAGAGACCCAGTACTTC.

This clonotype was seen many times. The chain has TRBV6-2 or TRBV6-3 and TRBJ2-1, with D perhaps given as TRBD1 or TRBD2 (6 bases each). The CDR3 totals 16 residues. The germline gives CDR1 MNHEY, CDR2 SVGEGT. The V end lost 7 bases, the J end lost 0 bases, and 16 bases lay between the germline ends. CDR3 sequence reads: CASISGGLYSYNEQFF. CDR3 DNA sequence: TGTGCCAGCATTAGTGGGGGGCTTTACTCCTACAATGAGCAGTTCTTC.

This clonotype was seen at least ten times. V usage is TRBV4-1 and J usage is TRBJ1-2, with 9 nucleotides matching TRBD1. The CDR3 is made up of 16 amino acids. Trimming at V came to 2 bases and at J to 3 bases, leaving 7 bases not matched to a gene. In germline, CDR1 is MGHRA, CDR2 YSYEKL. CDR3 coding DNA: TGCGCCAGCAGCCAACCGGGACAGGGCTTTCACTATGGCTACACCTTC. It yields the protein CASSQPGQGFHYGYTF.

This clonotype was detected many times. The chain is built from TRBV7-9 and TRBJ1-5; the D is unclear. CDR3 length equals 15 residues. The germline V gene encodes CDR1 SEHNR and CDR2 FQNEAQ (reference sequence). V lost 4 bases and J 0 bases, leaving 10 bases between the germline ends. CDR3 protein: CASSSADHSNQPQHF. The CDR3 coding sequence is TGTGCCAGCAGCTCTGCAGACCATAGCAATCAGCCCCAGCATTTT.

This clonotype was counted at least ten times. The chain employs TRBV5-1 and TRBJ1-6, with 11 nucleotides matching TRBD1. Trimming took 3 bases from V and 5 from J; bases not matched to a gene: 7. The germline gives CDR1 SGHRS, CDR2 YFSETQ. The CDR3 totals 17 residues. The CDR3 here is CASSSGQGAGNNSPLHF. CDR3 DNA sequence: TGCGCCAGCAGCTCCGGACAGGGGGCCGGTAATAATTCACCCCTCCACTTT.

This clonotype was counted at least ten times. This sequence joins TRBV19 and TRBJ2-5; no reliable D call. This CDR3 contains 14 residues. Per the germline V gene, CDR1 is LNHDA and CDR2 is SQIVND (reference sequence). V was pared by 3 bases and J by 5 bases, with 13 bases between. The CDR3 loop reads CASSILTSPETQYF. DNA for the CDR3: TGTGCCAGTAGTATTTTGACATCGCCGGAGACCCAGTACTTC.

In its sample, this clonotype was seen many times. The chain joins TRBV5-1 to TRBJ2-7, with 10 bases fitting TRBD1. The germline V gene has CDR1 SGHRS and CDR2 YFSETQ. Losses at the gene ends were 0 bases for V and 5 bases for J; bases not matched to a gene: 5. The CDR3 covers 15 residues. This chain's CDR3 is CASSLEGQGFDEQYV. CDR3 in DNA: TGCGCCAGCAGCTTGGAGGGACAGGGGTTCGACGAGCAGTACGTC.

This clonotype was seen ten or more times. The DNA of the CDR3 is TGTGCCAGCAGCTCGATACCCGAGGGGGAGTATTTT. This translates into CASSSIPEGEYF. The J gene is TRBJ2-3, the V gene TRBV5-4, with D tentatively TRBD1 (6 bases). This CDR3 is 12 amino acids long. Trimming stripped 3 bases from V and 13 bases from J, with 15 bases between. The germline gives CDR1 SGHNT, CDR2 YYREEE (reference sequence).

The chain links TRBV29-1 to TRBJ2-5; possibly TRBD1 or TRBD2 for D (5 bases each). V was pared by 7 bases and J by 1 base, with 7 bases between. This CDR3 comprises 11 residues. The germline V gene encodes CDR1 SQVTM and CDR2 ANQGSEA. CDR3 sequence reads: CSAGRQETQYF. The CDR3 region has the DNA TGCAGCGCGGGACGCCAAGAGACCCAGTACTTC.

This clonotype was picked up many times. The chain uses TRBV3-1 and TRBJ2-7; a possible D gene is TRBD2 (6 bases). The ends were cut back, 0 bases at V and 0 bases at J, with 15 bases in the middle. CDR3 length: 17 residues. CDR1 LGHDT and CDR2 YNNKEL come from the germline V gene (reference sequence). CDR3 sequence: CASSQEGRGFISYEQYF. DNA of the CDR3: TGTGCCAGCAGCCAAGAGGGTCGGGGGTTCATCTCCTACGAGCAGTACTTC.

This clonotype is classed as medium-sized (0.01 to 0.1%). The V and J genes are TRBV20-1 and TRBJ2-1; TRBD2 aligns across 13 bases. With 1 base clipped from V and 9 bases from J, the junction kept 0 bases outside the gene matches. The CDR3 sequence is 13 residues long. Germline CDR1 and CDR2: DFQATT and SNEGSKA (reference sequence). The CDR3 loop is CSARGLAGGEQFF. CDR3 nucleotide sequence: TGCAGTGCTAGAGGACTAGCGGGGGGTGAGCAGTTCTTC.

In its sample, this clonotype was seen many times. The chain has TRBV20-1 and TRBJ1-6; tentative D call: TRBD1 (6 bases). The CDR3 is 13 amino acids. The V end lost 6 bases, the J end lost 7 bases, and 13 bases lay between the germline ends. Germline V gene data show CDR1 as DFQATT and CDR2 as SNEGSKA (reference sequence). This CDR3 reads CSAKQGSNSPLHF. Here the CDR3 DNA reads TGCAGTGCGAAACAGGGAAGCAATTCACCCCTCCACTTT.

This clonotype has at least ten counts. V and J are TRBV7-2 and TRBJ2-3, with 8 positions matching TRBD2. Trimming took 5 bases from V and 2 from J; bases not matched to a gene: 9. CDR1 is SGHTA, CDR2 FQGNSA, per germline. The CDR3 runs to 16 residues. The CDR3 reads CASSNGGAVLTDTQYF. In DNA form, the CDR3 reads TGTGCCAGCAGCAACGGGGGGGCTGTCCTCACAGATACGCAGTATTTT.

In its sample, this clonotype was seen many times. The chain combines TRBV6-5 with TRBJ2-2; 9 bases align to TRBD2. J lost 0 bases, V lost 6 bases, and 5 bases had no gene match. Germline CDR1 and CDR2: MNHEY and SVGAGI. The CDR3 runs 16 residues. The CDR3: CASRIIAGANTGELFF. CDR3 DNA sequence: TGTGCCAGCAGGATAATAGCGGGGGCGAACACCGGGGAGCTGTTTTTT.

For this clonotype: Being one base from a much bigger clone, this may be a read error. This CDR3 fails to terminate in the conserved phenylalanine or tryptophan, so it likely reflects a read error. This rearrangement joins TRBV7-2 to TRBJ2-7; 8 bases map to TRBD1. This CDR3 has 14 amino acids. Germline loops: CDR1 SGHTA, CDR2 FQGNSA. V gave up 4 bases and J gave up 7 bases; unmatched junction bases: 9. The CDR3 DNA reads TGTGCCAGCAGCTCGACAGGGGCCCCGCTGGAGCAGTACTAC. Its protein product is CASSSTGAPLEQYY.

This clonotype has a handful of counts. The rearrangement uses TRBV19 and TRBJ1-6; D might be TRBD1 (6 bases). V gave up 5 bases and J gave up 6 bases, with 11 bases separating them. CDR1 is LNHDA and CDR2 is SQIVND in the germline V gene (reference sequence). This CDR3 has 14 amino acids. This CDR3 is CASSRQGSNSPLHF. As DNA, the CDR3 is TGTGCCAGTAGTCGCCAGGGGAGTAATTCACCCCTCCACTTT.

This clonotype was seen ten or more times. This sequence joins TRBV4-1 and TRBJ1-5; the D is unclear. The CDR3 has 15 residues. V lost 3 bases, J lost 5 bases, and 14 bases lay in between. The V gene's germline CDR1 is MGHRA and CDR2 YSYEKL. The DNA of the CDR3 is TGCGCCAGCAGCCAGCGCGTCGGGTGGGATCAGCCCCAGCATTTT. Translating gives CASSQRVGWDQPQHF.

This clonotype was counted ten times or more. The J gene is TRBJ1-2, the V gene TRBV5-1, with D perhaps matching TRBD1 (5 bases). This CDR3 spans 15 amino acids. Looked up from germline, CDR1 is SGHRS and CDR2 is YFSETQ. V was trimmed by 4 bases and J by 1 base, leaving 14 bases between them. CDR3 DNA sequence: TGCGCCAGCAGCGATGGGGGGTCGGGTAACTATGGCTACACCTTC. It codes for CASSDGGSGNYGYTF.

This clonotype occurred many times. This may be a read error: a much more frequent sequence differs by one nucleotide. The J gene is TRBJ2-3, the V gene TRBV20-1, with D hard to call. This CDR3 region has 16 residues. CDR1 and CDR2 from the germline V gene are DFQATT and SNEGSKA (reference sequence). The CDR3 region has the DNA TGCTGTGCTAGAGTAGGTGGCGGTTCTAGCACAGATACGCAGTATTTT. It codes for CCARVGGGSSTDTQYF.

This clonotype was counted a few times. The CDR3 protein is CSARDPGGRENEKLFF. DNA for the CDR3: TGCAGTGCTAGAGATCCGGGGGGGAGGGAGAATGAAAAACTGTTTTTT. The J gene is TRBJ1-4, the V gene TRBV20-1, with D possibly TRBD1 on 5 matching bases. Germline V gives CDR1 DFQATT, CDR2 SNEGSKA (reference sequence). V was clipped by 0 bases and J by 5 bases, with 16 bases between them. The CDR3 totals 16 residues.

This clonotype showed up many times. This chain connects TRBV4-3 to TRBJ2-3; D might be TRBD1 or TRBD2, each matching 6 bases. CDR1 is LGHNA, CDR2 YSLEER, per germline. Deletions cut 4 bases from V and 4 bases from J, with 18 bases between. This CDR3 has 16 amino acids. CDR3 sequence reads: CASSRDAQGRSDTQYF. In DNA, the CDR3 is TGCGCCAGCAGCCGAGACGCGCAGGGGAGGTCAGATACGCAGTATTTT.

This clonotype was seen at least ten times. The V and J genes are TRBV6-1 and TRBJ2-1, with D uncertain. The CDR3 extends over 13 amino acids. CDR1 and CDR2 (germline): MNHNS, SASEGT. V was trimmed by 6 bases and J by 3 bases, leaving 9 bases between them. The CDR3 protein is CASRDQSYNEQFF. As DNA, the CDR3 is TGTGCCAGCAGGGATCAGAGCTACAATGAGCAGTTCTTC.

Many counts were recorded for this clonotype. The chain has TRBV19 and TRBJ1-1; D may be TRBD1 (5 bases). The CDR3 totals 13 residues. Germline CDR1 and CDR2: LNHDA and SQIVND (reference sequence). Trimming pared 3 bases from V and 2 bases from J, leaving 7 bases between. CDR3 loop: CASSMGLNTEAFF. CDR3 sequence (DNA): TGTGCCAGTAGTATGGGACTCAACACTGAAGCTTTCTTT.

This clonotype was recorded at least ten times. The chain joins TRBV4-2 to TRBJ2-5; TRBD2 agrees at 9 bases. V gave up 0 bases and J gave up 2 bases; unmatched junction bases: 7. The CDR3 loop spans 17 amino acids. From germline, CDR1 is LGHNA and CDR2 YNFKEQ. CDR3 bases: TGTGCCAGCAGCCAAGATCCTAGCGGGGTACTACAAGAGACCCAGTACTTC. This encodes CASSQDPSGVLQETQYF.

In its sample, this clonotype was seen many times. This chain joins TRBV12-2 and TRBJ2-7. TRBV12-2 is deemed a pseudogene. This CDR3 has 12 residues. The CDR3 region has the DNA TGTGCAAGTCGCTTACACTCCTACGAGCAGTACGTC. Its protein is CASRLHSYEQYV.